This T cell receptor (beta chain) comes out of a study of T cell repertoires in cytomegalovirus infection. Overall study context: Shared public TCR beta signatures pointed to both CMV infection and a matching HLA type.

Germline V lookup: CDR1 KGHSH, CDR2 LQKENI. This CDR3 region has 14 residues. Trimming took off 6 bases at V and 0 bases at J, with 11 bases between the two ends. This clonotype was seen repeatedly, ten times or more. The antigen is unknown. The study, taken as a whole, reports: In two of eight donors, the top clonotype was HLA-C-restricted CMV-specific. Carriage of CMV together with the relevant HLA was identifiable through cumulative public TCR beta family frequency.

TCRdb re-called the reads through MiXCR, storing one row per CDR3 protein. The sample holds approximately 200,000 distinct CDR3 sequences; 25% to 30% are singletons and the top ten take 30% to 35%. The TCR sequence derives from a human donor in good health (CMV status not recorded). Some clones in this sample may be carry-over from other donors' samples. This chain connects TRBV18 to TRBJ1-1; D is perhaps TRBD1 (5 bases). The sequencing input was PBMCs. The CDR3 is CASSPGRVNTEAFF. The CDR3, as DNA: TGTGCCAGCTCCCCGGGACGGGTGAACACTGAAGCTTTCTTT.